This record covers a single T cell receptor (beta chain). As processed by the authors: From reference gene primer amplification, estimates of nucleated cell counts were derived. Repertoires were generated with immunoSEQ multiplex PCR, while TCRdb's copy carries only in-frame clones and drops some. V, J and clone size are those of that table, while D and trimming were read from the DNA. This sample has around 320,000 clones; roughly 85% occur once, and the top ten carry 7.2%. The data originate from a study of blood T cell repertoires in COVID-19. The receptor was derived from a human donor in a cohort sampled during active COVID-19. The specimen was peripheral blood.

The CDR3 loop reads CASTNSNQPQHF. CDR3 nucleotides: TGTGCCAGCACAAATAGCAATCAGCCCCAGCATTTT. The chain recombines TRBV6-5 with TRBJ1-5, with D unclear. There are 12 residues in the CDR3. Trimming removed 7 bases from V and 0 bases from J, with 4 bases in between. Per germline, CDR1 MNHEY and CDR2 SVGAGI.